These 7 T cell receptor beta chains originate from one sample sequenced in a study of cytomegalovirus exposure and HLA in healthy donors. Vbeta (60) and Jbeta (13) primers were used in the PCR. The assay was immunoSEQ multiplex PCR, and TCRdb's table has in-frame clones only and misses some. This repertoire shows 250,000 to 350,000 clones, 86% found once; its top ten account for approximately 4.3%. The sample consisted of PBMCs. These receptors were obtained from a man in his forties in good health and CMV-seropositive.

V is TRBV7-3 and J is TRBJ2-2, with 14 bases that match TRBD2. V dropped 5 bases and J dropped 3; count of bases not matched to a gene: 8. Germline V CDR1 and CDR2: SGHTA, FQGTGA. CDR3 size: 18 residues. CDR3 residues: CASSPGLAGATHTGELFF. In DNA, the CDR3 is TGTGCCAGCAGCCCGGGACTAGCGGGAGCCACTCACACCGGGGAGCTGTTTTTT.

The chain recombines TRBV7-2 with TRBJ2-1; D is uncertain. The V and J ends lost 0 bases and 6 bases respectively, with 6 bases between them. CDR3 length: 13 amino acids. CDR1 SGHTA and CDR2 FQGNSA come from the germline V gene. The CDR3 nucleotides read TGTGCCAGCAGCTTAGCGCCTATCAATGAGCAGTTCTTC. Its protein product is CASSLAPINEQFF.

Here the CDR3 reads CASSVTSGRETQYF. CDR3 DNA sequence: TGCGCCAGCAGCGTGACTAGCGGGAGGGAGACCCAGTACTTC. This rearrangement joins TRBV5-1 to TRBJ2-5, with TRBD2 identical over 13 bases. CDR3 length equals 14 residues. The V gene's germline CDR1 is SGHRS and CDR2 YFSETQ. The junction had 2 bases not matched to a gene; V was cut back by 4 bases and J by 5 bases.

The DNA for the CDR3 is TGTGCCAGTAACGAGGGGGTGGTCAATGAGCAGTTCTTC. This translates into CASNEGVVNEQFF. This chain links TRBV19 with TRBJ2-1; D possibly corresponds to TRBD1 (6 bases). Trimming shortened V by 7 bases and J by 6 bases, and 13 bases separated the two germline ends. This CDR3 is 13 amino acids long. Germline CDR1 is LNHDA and CDR2 is SQIVND (reference sequence).

This clone was found a few times. The CDR3 is CASSPRRGDTEAFF. The CDR3 bases are TGCGCCAGCAGCCCCAGGAGGGGAGACACTGAAGCTTTCTTT. The gene calls are TRBV4-1 and TRBJ1-1; tentative D call: TRBD1 (5 bases). The ends were cut back, 4 bases at V and 3 bases at J, with 12 bases in the middle. This CDR3 contains 14 residues. The germline V gene has CDR1 MGHRA and CDR2 YSYEKL.

This clone was seen only once. The chain couples TRBV7-2 to TRBJ2-7; TRBD2 matches 10 bases. V lost 1 base to trimming and J lost 12 bases; unmatched junction nucleotides: 6. The CDR3 totals 13 residues. The V gene's germline CDR1 is SGHTA and CDR2 FQGNSA. DNA for the CDR3: TGTGCCAGCAGCTTAGGGATTAGCGGGAGGCCGTACTTC. Its translation: CASSLGISGRPYF.

The CDR3 DNA is TGTGCCAGCAGCTCCGGGACTAGCGGGAACACAGATACGCAGTATTTT. This encodes CASSSGTSGNTDTQYF. The rearrangement links TRBV5-4 to TRBJ2-3, with 13 bases aligning to TRBD2. CDR3 length: 16 amino acids. The trim removed 3 bases at V and 2 bases at J, leaving 3 bases unmatched. The germline V gene encodes CDR1 SGHNT and CDR2 YYREEE (reference sequence).